One and the same sample provided the 9 T cell receptor beta chains below, sequenced in a study of T cells in Graves' hyperthyroidism and ophthalmopathy. Amplification of TCR beta CDR3 regions used RNA as the template. First-round RT-PCR targeting the TCR CDR3 was performed with the HTBI primer set. TCRdb re-analysed the multiplex PCR reads in MiXCR, keeping a single row per CDR3 protein. The sample lists 500,000 to 800,000 distinct CDR3 sequences, approximately 14% occurring once. The source material was blood. These TCRs come from a woman in her 50s with Graves' ophthalmopathy.

Remarks on this clonotype: Possible read error: a much larger clone is one base away. The chain carries TRBV2 and TRBJ2-4; perhaps TRBD2 as D (6 bases). The V end was cut by 2 bases, the J end by 2 bases, with 13 bases between. CDR3 length: 16 residues. CDR1 is SNHLY, CDR2 FYNNEI, per germline. The CDR3 reads CASSEPSALTKNIQYF. The CDR3 bases are TGTGCCAGCAGTGAACCTAGCGCACTAACCAAAAACATTCAGTACTTC.

The gene calls are TRBV5-4 and TRBJ1-6; 9 positions match TRBD1. Germline assignment: CDR1 SGHNT and CDR2 YYREEE (reference sequence). V lost 4 bases to trimming and J lost 7 bases; unmatched junction nucleotides: 6. The CDR3 is 15 amino acids. The CDR3 coding sequence is TGTGCCAGCAGCCTACAGGGGGCGGAGAATTCACCCCTCCACTTT. Protein product: CASSLQGAENSPLHF.

This clonotype came up many times. At one end, the junction sequence differs from germline, possibly due to a read error. The rearrangement links TRBV7-7 to TRBJ2-7; 10 nucleotides align to TRBD1. The CDR3 covers 16 residues. Germline V gene data show CDR1 as SSHAT and CDR2 as FNYEAQ (reference sequence). The CDR3 sequence: CASSLVWDRGNNEQYF. The CDR3 DNA reads TGTGCTAGCAGCTTAGTTTGGGACAGGGGTAACAACGAGCAGTACTTC.

The genes are TRBV18 and TRBJ2-7; TRBD1 matches 7 bases. This CDR3 has 15 residues. V lost 5 bases to trimming and J lost 7 bases; unmatched junction nucleotides: 14. Germline V gives CDR1 KGHSH, CDR2 LQKENI. CDR3 bases: TGTGCCAGCTCAGCCATCGAGGGGGCCAGTGGGGAGCAGTACTTC. It encodes CASSAIEGASGEQYF.

Ten or more counts support this clonotype. This chain uses TRBV6-1 with TRBJ1-1; the D gene is possibly TRBD1 (6 bases). The V end was cut by 11 bases, the J end by 4 bases, with 14 bases between. CDR1 MNHNS and CDR2 SASEGT come from the germline V gene. This CDR3 spans 12 amino acids. The CDR3 nucleotides read TGTGCCTCAAAAGGGGGGGCCACTGAAGCTTTCTTT. It yields the protein CASKGGATEAFF.

This clonotype was counted ten times or more. The V gene is TRBV20-1, the J gene TRBJ2-7; TRBD2 is a possible D gene (5 bases). The V and J ends lost 0 bases and 0 bases respectively, with 15 bases between them. This CDR3 has 16 amino acids. Germline V gene sequence: CDR1 DFQATT, CDR2 SNEGSKA (reference sequence). CDR3 region: CSARDGSRGLSYEQYF. The CDR3 nucleotides are TGCAGTGCTAGAGATGGTTCGAGAGGACTCTCCTACGAGCAGTACTTC.

In this sample, this clonotype turned up many times. The chain couples TRBV7-9 to TRBJ1-1; D gene uncertain. V was shortened by 1 base and J by 7 bases, with 10 bases between the two germline ends. Germline CDR1 reads SEHNR; CDR2 reads FQNEAQ (reference sequence). The CDR3 is 13 amino acids. The CDR3: CASSLEGRIEAFF. CDR3 DNA: TGTGCCAGCAGCTTAGAAGGGAGGATTGAAGCTTTCTTT.

The table lists this clonotype with many counts. The chain couples TRBV28 to TRBJ1-2; D is unclear. With 3 bases removed from V and 3 bases from J, the gap between germline ends came to 5 bases. Germline V gene data show CDR1 as MDHEN and CDR2 as SYDVKM. The CDR3 has 12 residues. The CDR3 DNA is TGTGCCAGCAGTTTGAGGGACTATGGCTACACCTTC. Translated, it gives CASSLRDYGYTF.

The V gene is TRBV29-1, the J gene TRBJ2-7; a possible D gene is TRBD1 (5 bases). Germline V lookup: CDR1 SQVTM, CDR2 ANQGSEA. Trimming pared 3 bases from V and 2 bases from J, leaving 11 bases between. CDR3 size: 13 residues. The CDR3 sequence is CSVEIDSPYEQYF. CDR3 nucleotides: TGCAGCGTTGAGATCGACAGCCCCTACGAGCAGTACTTC.